The 28 T cell receptor beta chains in this list originate from one sample, sequenced in a study of blood T cell repertoires in COVID-19. The table came from immunoSEQ multiplex PCR; TCRdb's copy has only in-frame clones and leaves some out. The repertoire holds over 100,000 clones, with around 80% as singletons. Sequencing was carried out using peripheral blood. The receptors come from a man in his sixties with active or convalescent COVID-19.

The V and J genes are TRBV7-9 and TRBJ2-5; 11 bases agree with TRBD2. The V and J ends lost 5 bases and 1 base, in that order; junction bases with no gene match: 9. The CDR3 runs 17 residues. CDR1 and CDR2 (germline): SEHNR, FQNEAQ (reference sequence). The CDR3 coding sequence is TGTGCCAGCAGCATTCTTACTAGCGGGGGTGTCCAAGAGACCCAGTACTTC. It specifies CASSILTSGGVQETQYF.

There are a few counts of this clone. This chain joins TRBV7-9 and TRBJ1-5; D is possibly TRBD1 (5 bases). From germline, CDR1 is SEHNR and CDR2 FQNEAQ (reference sequence). Trimming left V 5 bases short and J 2 bases short, with 19 bases between. CDR3 length: 17 amino acids. The CDR3 DNA sequence: TGTGCCAGCAGCCCAAACCCGGGGGTTGGCGGCAATCAGCCCCAGCATTTT. Protein sequence: CASSPNPGVGGNQPQHF.

The chain links TRBV5-1 to TRBJ1-2; TRBD1 aligns across 7 bases. The CDR3 contains 14 residues. Germline lookup yields CDR1 SGHRS and CDR2 YFSETQ. J gave up 5 bases and V 0 bases, and 4 bases lay outside the gene matches. The CDR3, as DNA: TGCGCCAGCAGCTTGGCCGAGGGACAGTATGGCTACACCTTC. As protein: CASSLAEGQYGYTF.

The rearrangement links TRBV28 to TRBJ2-2; 11 nucleotides align to TRBD2. The CDR3 runs to 18 residues. The germline gives CDR1 MDHEN, CDR2 SYDVKM. V shed 3 bases and J 7 bases; nucleotides not matched to a gene: 13. The CDR3 reads CASSFISALAGGDGELFF. Written as DNA, the CDR3 is TGTGCCAGCAGTTTCATCTCGGCTCTAGCGGGAGGTGACGGGGAGCTGTTTTTT.

This clone was counted between two and nine times. The chain links TRBV6-2 or TRBV6-3 to TRBJ1-5; D might be TRBD1 (5 bases). The V and J ends lost 6 bases and 2 bases respectively, with 14 bases between them. This CDR3 has 15 residues. CDR1 is MNHEY and CDR2 is SVGEGT in the germline V gene. The CDR3 DNA reads TGTGCCAGCAGCCGTACGGGGGTGGGCAATCAGCCCCAGCATTTT. Translated, it gives CASSRTGVGNQPQHF.

CDR3 bases: TGTGCCAGCAGCCTCAGTACAGGGGGGCAGTACTTC. This sequence encodes CASSLSTGGQYF. The J gene is TRBJ2-7, the V gene TRBV7-2; TRBD1 matches at 8 bases. Losses at the gene ends were 5 bases for V and 9 bases for J; bases not matched to a gene: 6. This CDR3 is built from 12 residues. CDR1 is SGHTA and CDR2 is FQGNSA in the germline V gene. The complete variable domain, with remaining parts taken from reference TRBV7-2 and TRBJ2-7, reads GAGVSQSPSNKVTEKGKDVELRCDPISGHTALYWYRQSLGQGLEFLIYFQGNSAPDKSGLPSDRFSAERTGGSVSTLTIQRTQQEDSAVYLCASSLSTGGQYFGPGTRLTVT.

CDR3 nucleotides: TGTGCCAGCAGCGGGGGGCGTAGCTCCTACAATGAGCAGTTCTTC. Translating it yields CASSGGRSSYNEQFF. V usage is TRBV9 and J usage is TRBJ2-1; possible D gene TRBD1, 6 bases. Germline V lookup: CDR1 SGDLS, CDR2 YYNGEE. There are 15 residues in the CDR3. V gave up 3 bases and J gave up 0 bases, with 10 bases separating them.

The rearrangement uses TRBV7-9 and TRBJ1-3; D gene ambiguous. With 4 bases removed from V and 0 bases from J, the gap between germline ends came to 13 bases. CDR3 length equals 16 residues. Germline CDR1 is SEHNR and CDR2 is FQNEAQ (reference sequence). CDR3 loop: CASSYSGVSSGNTIYF. CDR3 nucleotide sequence: TGTGCCAGCAGCTATTCGGGAGTTAGCTCTGGAAACACCATATATTTT.

The chain joins TRBV28 to TRBJ2-2, with TRBD2 matching 15 bases. V was pared by 6 bases and J by 1 base, with 3 bases of the junction left unmatched. This CDR3 spans 17 amino acids. The germline V gene encodes CDR1 MDHEN and CDR2 SYDVKM. The CDR3 nucleotides are TGTGCCAGCAGCTCGGGACTAGCGGGAGGGAACACCGGGGAGCTGTTTTTT. Translation: CASSSGLAGGNTGELFF.

V usage is TRBV5-1 and J usage is TRBJ1-5; TRBD1 matches at 10 bases. CDR1 is SGHRS and CDR2 is YFSETQ in the germline V gene. There are 15 residues in the CDR3. Trimming took 0 bases from V and 4 from J; bases not matched to a gene: 1. CDR3 sequence (DNA): TGCGCCAGCAGCTTGGAGGGACAGGGGAATCAGCCCCAGCATTTT. As protein: CASSLEGQGNQPQHF.

The J gene is TRBJ1-4, the V gene TRBV9, with 9 bases matching TRBD1. The V segment lost 4 bases and the J segment 5 bases; nucleotides outside the gene matches: 6. The V gene's germline CDR1 is SGDLS and CDR2 YYNGEE. This CDR3 contains 15 residues. The DNA of the CDR3 is TGTGCCAGCAGCCAAACACAGGGGGCGAATGAAAAACTGTTTTTT. As protein: CASSQTQGANEKLFF.

CDR3 amino acids: CASRGGSLRLAEGHEQFF. CDR3 in DNA: TGTGCCAGTAGGGGGGGGAGTTTACGACTAGCGGAGGGTCATGAGCAGTTCTTC. The chain is built from TRBV19 and TRBJ2-1; 9 bases agree with TRBD2. Germline assignment: CDR1 LNHDA and CDR2 SQIVND (reference sequence). With V trimmed by 6 bases and J by 8 bases, 20 bases remained unmatched. This CDR3 has 18 amino acids.

This chain uses TRBV18 with TRBJ2-1; 7 bases are shared with TRBD2. The CDR3 is made up of 14 amino acids. V gave up 5 bases and J gave up 8 bases; unmatched junction bases: 9. CDR1 KGHSH and CDR2 LQKENI come from the germline V gene. The CDR3 region has the DNA TGTGCCAGCTCAATAGCGGGCGCTAGGGATGAGCAGTTCTTC. As protein: CASSIAGARDEQFF.

This rearrangement joins TRBV6-6 to TRBJ2-5; 8 bases line up with TRBD2. Germline CDR1 reads MNHNY; CDR2 reads SVGAGI (reference sequence). The CDR3 is 17 residues long. The ends lost 5 bases at V and 2 bases at J; junction bases unmatched: 13. The CDR3 is CASSPKPTLAVQETQYF. CDR3 DNA: TGTGCCAGCAGTCCCAAACCCACACTAGCGGTGCAAGAGACCCAGTACTTC.

The chain uses TRBV27 and TRBJ2-3; 9 positions match TRBD1. Germline lookup yields CDR1 MNHEY and CDR2 SMNVEV (reference sequence). J was trimmed by 4 bases and V by 6 bases; bases with no gene match: 8. The CDR3 runs 15 residues. This chain's CDR3 is CASSPGQGWSDTQYF. CDR3 sequence (DNA): TGTGCCAGCAGCCCCGGACAGGGGTGGTCAGATACGCAGTATTTT.

The chain is built from TRBV7-2 and TRBJ2-7; D unresolved. The germline CDR1 and CDR2 sequences are SGHTA and FQGNSA. V shed 2 bases and J shed 2 bases, with 10 bases lying between them. The CDR3 is 14 amino acids. DNA of the CDR3: TGTGCCAGCAGCTTATATCCCCAGACCTACGAGCAGTACTTC. It is translated as CASSLYPQTYEQYF.

This rearrangement joins TRBV19 to TRBJ1-5, with D perhaps TRBD1 (5 bases). Trimming removed 3 bases at V and 3 bases at J, with 9 bases between. The CDR3 runs 14 residues. CDR1 and CDR2 from the germline V gene are LNHDA and SQIVND (reference sequence). CDR3 in DNA: TGTGCCAGTAGTATCCAGGGAATCAATCAGCCCCAGCATTTT. Translation: CASSIQGINQPQHF. Using reference TRBV19 and TRBJ1-5 for the parts outside the CDR3, the full variable domain is DGGITQSPKYLFRKEGQNVTLSCEQNLNHDAMYWYRQDPGQGLRLIYYSQIVNDFQKGDIAEGYSVSREKKESFPLTVTSAQKNPTAFYLCASSIQGINQPQHFGDGTRLSIL.

As regards this clone: Other DNA sequences in this specimen translate into the identical CDR3. The chain recombines TRBV9 with TRBJ2-1; 9 bases match TRBD2. Germline loops: CDR1 SGDLS, CDR2 YYNGEE. The CDR3 runs to 15 residues. V lost 3 bases, J lost 0 bases, and 1 base stayed unmatched. CDR3 residues: CASSGSGSSYNEQFF. The CDR3 coding sequence is TGTGCCAGCAGCGGTAGCGGGAGCTCCTACAATGAGCAGTTCTTC.

The rearrangement joins TRBV5-8 to TRBJ1-2, with D possibly TRBD1 on 5 matching bases. Germline CDR1 SGHTS, CDR2 YDEGEE. The CDR3 sequence is 15 residues long. V dropped 0 bases and J dropped 4 bases, with 13 bases sitting between them. CDR3 protein: CASSLVVGVTYGYTF. Here the CDR3 DNA reads TGTGCCAGCAGCTTGGTTGTAGGGGTGACCTATGGCTACACCTTC.

V usage is TRBV6-5 and J usage is TRBJ2-7, with 7 bases identical to TRBD1. Per the germline V gene, CDR1 is MNHEY and CDR2 is SVGAGI. The length of the CDR3 is 13 residues. J was trimmed by 2 bases and V by 10 bases; bases with no gene match: 8. This CDR3 reads CATSEGGTYEQYF. The CDR3 region has the DNA TGTGCCACCTCAGAAGGGGGCACCTACGAGCAGTACTTC.

This rearrangement joins TRBV28 to TRBJ1-1; no clear D gene. Germline lookup yields CDR1 MDHEN and CDR2 SYDVKM. CDR3 length: 14 amino acids. V was cut by 2 bases and J by 1 base, with 8 bases left in between. The CDR3 DNA follows: TGTGCCAGCAGTTTAGAGGGCGGGAACACTGAAGCTTTCTTT. It translates to CASSLEGGNTEAFF.

This clone has only a few counts. The rearrangement uses TRBV7-9 and TRBJ2-4, with 8 bases aligning to TRBD1. In germline, CDR1 is SEHNR, CDR2 FQNEAQ (reference sequence). The V gene end was trimmed by 5 bases and the J gene end by 7 bases; junction bases not matched to a gene: 10. The CDR3 spans 15 residues. The DNA of the CDR3 is TGTGCCAGCAGCCCAGGACAGGGCGATGTGAACATTCAGTACTTC. It is translated as CASSPGQGDVNIQYF.

The V gene is TRBV6-2 or TRBV6-3, the J gene TRBJ1-5; 7 bases are shared with TRBD1. Germline CDR1 reads MNHEY; CDR2 reads SVGEGT. CDR3 length: 15 residues. The V segment lost 6 bases and the J segment 4 bases; nucleotides outside the gene matches: 9. The CDR3 loop reads CASSSDRDWNQPQHF. The DNA for the CDR3 is TGTGCCAGCAGCTCTGACAGGGATTGGAATCAGCCCCAGCATTTT.

This clone came up once. This chain links TRBV12-5 with TRBJ2-1; 10 bases are shared with TRBD2. The V segment lost 6 bases and the J segment 4 bases; nucleotides outside the gene matches: 9. CDR1 and CDR2 from the germline V gene are LGHNT and FRNRAP. The CDR3 contains 16 residues. The CDR3 DNA reads as TGTGCTAGTGGCCCGACCGGGACTAGCGAGTACAATGAGCAGTTCTTC. This codes for CASGPTGTSEYNEQFF.

The CDR3 spells CASSLAGSSYNEQFF. The CDR3, as DNA: TGTGCCAGCAGCTTAGCAGGGAGCTCCTACAATGAGCAGTTCTTC. V usage is TRBV7-7 and J usage is TRBJ2-1, with D possibly being TRBD2 (5 bases). Germline V gene data show CDR1 as SSHAT and CDR2 as FNYEAQ (reference sequence). V was pared by 0 bases and J by 0 bases, with 6 bases between. CDR3 size: 15 residues.

V gene TRBV7-2 combines with J gene TRBJ1-2; a possible D gene is TRBD1 (6 bases). This CDR3 spans 12 amino acids. Trimming pared 4 bases from V and 4 bases from J, leaving 7 bases between. Germline assignment: CDR1 SGHTA and CDR2 FQGNSA. In DNA, the CDR3 is TGTGCCAGCAGCTCACAGGGCTATGGCTACACCTTC. This codes for CASSSQGYGYTF.

The chain links TRBV7-2 to TRBJ2-7; tentative D call: TRBD2 (5 bases). Looked up from germline, CDR1 is SGHTA and CDR2 is FQGNSA. The CDR3 loop spans 16 amino acids. V dropped 3 bases and J dropped 0 bases, with 15 bases sitting between them. CDR3 residues: CASSFLPDLNSYEQYF. In DNA, the CDR3 is TGTGCCAGCAGCTTCTTGCCGGACTTAAACTCCTACGAGCAGTACTTC.

CDR3 region: CASSYSLYEQYF. Here the CDR3 DNA reads TGTGCCAGCAGTTACTCTCTCTACGAGCAGTACTTC. The chain combines TRBV6-5 with TRBJ2-7; D is unclear. From germline, CDR1 is MNHEY and CDR2 SVGAGI. This CDR3 contains 12 residues. The ends were cut back, 0 bases at V and 3 bases at J, with 3 bases in the middle.